The 25 T cell receptor beta chains below all came from one sample that was sequenced in a study of CD8+ T cells in alopecia areata. After isolation, RNA underwent reverse transcription to generate cDNA as the sequencing template. Here immunoSEQ multiplex PCR was the method, and the copy in TCRdb shows in-frame clones only, minus some. The profile shows 150,000 to 250,000 clones, approximately 60% of them singletons. Treatment in this sample: oral pan-JAK inhibitor, 5-10 mg twice daily. The sample consisted of CD4+ T cells sorted from blood, taken at week 4, from a patient treated with tofacitinib. Receptor source: a human donor with alopecia areata.

The rearrangement links TRBV5-1 to TRBJ2-2; TRBD1 aligns across 9 bases. The CDR3 sequence is 15 residues long. Germline V CDR1 and CDR2: SGHRS, YFSETQ. V gave up 4 bases and J gave up 4 bases; unmatched junction bases: 5. CDR3 sequence: CASSRTGAGTGELFF. The CDR3 nucleotides are TGCGCCAGCAGCCGGACAGGGGCGGGCACCGGGGAGCTGTTTTTT.

This chain connects TRBV25-1 to TRBJ2-2; D is unresolved. The germline gives CDR1 MGHDK, CDR2 SYGVNS. The V end was cut by 7 bases, the J end by 2 bases, with 5 bases between. This CDR3 contains 12 residues. The CDR3 here is CASTLNTGELFF. CDR3 in DNA: TGTGCCAGCACCCTCAACACCGGGGAGCTGTTTTTT.

Only a few counts were recorded for this clone. J is TRBJ2-5 and V is TRBV29-1; 7 positions agree with TRBD2. The CDR3 is made up of 11 amino acids. Germline loops: CDR1 SQVTM, CDR2 ANQGSEA. J was trimmed by 7 bases and V by 6 bases; bases with no gene match: 5. In DNA, the CDR3 is TGCAGCGTGCTCCGGGAGGCGACCCAGTACTTC. It encodes CSVLREATQYF.

The V and J genes are TRBV7-2 and TRBJ1-5; 7 nucleotides match TRBD1. Germline V gene sequence: CDR1 SGHTA, CDR2 FQGNSA. The V gene end was trimmed by 5 bases and the J gene end by 6 bases; junction bases not matched to a gene: 7. This CDR3 is built from 14 residues. CDR3 loop: CASSPRTGGQPQHF. CDR3 sequence (DNA): TGTGCCAGCAGCCCACGGACAGGAGGTCAGCCCCAGCATTTT.

The chain combines TRBV13 with TRBJ2-3; 13 nucleotides agree with TRBD2. Germline V gene sequence: CDR1 PRHDT, CDR2 FYEKMQ (reference sequence). The CDR3 is 17 amino acids. The V and J ends lost 4 bases and 2 bases, in that order; junction bases with no gene match: 6. The CDR3 region is CASSSPGTSGDTDTQYF. DNA of the CDR3: TGTGCCAGCAGCTCACCCGGGACTAGCGGGGACACAGATACGCAGTATTTT. The full variable domain, with the rest looked up from reference TRBV13 and TRBJ2-3, is AAGVIQSPRHLIKEKRETATLKCYPIPRHDTVYWYQQGPGQDPQFLISFYEKMQSDKGSIPDRFSAQQFSDYHSELNMSSLELGDSALYFCASSSPGTSGDTDTQYFGPGTRLTVL.

The genes are TRBV30 and TRBJ2-1, with 13 bases that match TRBD2. This CDR3 has 18 residues. V shed 5 bases and J 0 bases; nucleotides not matched to a gene: 10. Germline CDR1 and CDR2: GTSNPN and SVGIG (reference sequence). For the CDR3, the DNA is TGTGCCTGGCGACGGACTAGCGGGGGTAGATACTCCTACAATGAGCAGTTCTTC. Translating gives CAWRRTSGGRYSYNEQFF.

The chain couples TRBV29-1 to TRBJ2-1, with D perhaps matching TRBD1 or TRBD2 (5 bases each). The CDR3 runs 16 residues. V was cut by 2 bases and J by 0 bases, with 14 bases left in between. From germline, CDR1 is SQVTM and CDR2 ANQGSEA. CDR3 in DNA: TGCAGCGTTGAAATAGGGACGTCGAGCTCCTACAATGAGCAGTTCTTC. Translated: CSVEIGTSSSYNEQFF.

This chain joins TRBV18 and TRBJ1-2; D might be TRBD1 (6 bases). The ends were cut back, 5 bases at V and 4 bases at J, with 20 bases in the middle. The length of the CDR3 is 16 residues. The germline V gene encodes CDR1 KGHSH and CDR2 LQKENI. The CDR3 sequence is CASSTRGLPDLYGYTF. The DNA of the CDR3 is TGTGCCAGCTCAACCCGGGGGCTTCCGGACCTCTATGGCTACACCTTC.

The chain uses TRBV10-3 and TRBJ2-5; D possibly uses TRBD1 or TRBD2 (5 bases each). This CDR3 has 13 amino acids. Per the germline V gene, CDR1 is ENHRY and CDR2 is SYGVKD. Trimming left V 8 bases short and J 6 bases short, with 16 bases between. The CDR3 DNA sequence: TGTGCCATCGGGACCGTGGAAACGAAGACCCAGTACTTC. Protein sequence: CAIGTVETKTQYF.

This clone has just a few counts. The chain carries TRBV10-3 and TRBJ1-2; maybe TRBD1 (6 bases). Germline V lookup: CDR1 ENHRY, CDR2 SYGVKD. The ends were cut back, 4 bases at V and 7 bases at J, with 13 bases in the middle. CDR3 length: 13 residues. DNA of the CDR3: TGTGCCATCAGTGCAACAGGGAATACTGGCTACACCTTC. This codes for CAISATGNTGYTF.

The chain uses TRBV28 and TRBJ1-5; 9 bases fit TRBD1. Germline V lookup: CDR1 MDHEN, CDR2 SYDVKM. This CDR3 comprises 15 residues. V was pared by 4 bases and J by 4 bases, with 5 bases of the junction left unmatched. The CDR3 loop is CASSSAGTGNQPQHF. The DNA for the CDR3 is TGTGCCAGCAGTTCCGCTGGGACAGGGAATCAGCCCCAGCATTTT. The full variable domain, rest sourced from reference TRBV28 and TRBJ1-5, is DVKVTQSSRYLVKRTGEKVFLECVQDMDHENMFWYRQDPGLGLRLIYFSYDVKMKEKGDIPEGYSVSREKKERFSLILESASTNQTSMYLCASSSAGTGNQPQHFGDGTRLSIL.

The chain joins TRBV4-2 to TRBJ2-5; D is possibly TRBD2 (5 bases). The CDR3 has 14 amino acids. The V end was cut by 2 bases, the J end by 7 bases, with 14 bases between. CDR1 LGHNA and CDR2 YNFKEQ come from the germline V gene. The CDR3 protein is CASSQRDSLGTQYF. The CDR3 nucleotides read TGTGCCAGCAGCCAACGGGATTCCCTTGGGACCCAGTACTTC.

The chain recombines TRBV6-5 with TRBJ2-3; D might be TRBD1 (5 bases). V was shortened by 2 bases and J by 0 bases, with 12 bases between the two germline ends. CDR3 length: 16 residues. Looked up from germline, CDR1 is MNHEY and CDR2 is SVGAGI. The CDR3 is CASSYEYRTSTDTQYF. CDR3 DNA sequence: TGTGCCAGCAGTTACGAATACAGGACCAGCACAGATACGCAGTATTTT.

For this clone: It may be a read error: a sequence one base away is much more abundant. This specimen includes other DNA sequences encoding the same CDR3. This sequence joins TRBV7-2 and TRBJ2-5; TRBD1 might be the D (6 bases). The CDR3 length is 13 residues. Trimming cost V 3 bases and J 2 bases, with 7 bases left between them. The germline gives CDR1 SGHTA, CDR2 FQGNSA. Here the CDR3 reads CASSLDRQETQYF. CDR3 sequence (DNA): TGTGCCAGCAGCTTGGACAGACAAGAGACCCAGTACTTC.

This clone was seen more than once but under ten times. The chain couples TRBV2 to TRBJ1-2, with 10 bases fitting TRBD1. Germline CDR1 and CDR2: SNHLY and FYNNEI. J gave up 3 bases and V 7 bases, and 5 bases lay outside the gene matches. The CDR3 has 14 amino acids. DNA for the CDR3: TGTGCCAGCACCTCGGACAGGGGGGACTATGGCTACACCTTC. This sequence encodes CASTSDRGDYGYTF.

The V call is TRBV5-1, the J call TRBJ1-2; tentatively, D is TRBD1 (5 bases). The CDR3 spans 14 residues. V gave up 4 bases and J gave up 0 bases, with 10 bases separating them. Per the germline V gene, CDR1 is SGHRS and CDR2 is YFSETQ. The DNA for the CDR3 is TGCGCCAGCAGCCCCGGGGGGACTAACTATGGCTACACCTTC. Its protein product is CASSPGGTNYGYTF.

This chain uses TRBV7-6 with TRBJ2-3; 7 nucleotides align to TRBD2. CDR1 is SGHVS and CDR2 is FNYEAQ in the germline V gene. The CDR3 has 15 residues. The J segment lost 0 bases and the V segment lost 4 bases, leaving 4 bases of the junction unmatched. The CDR3 protein is CASSSTAGSTDTQYF. CDR3 coding DNA: TGTGCCAGCAGCTCAACAGCGGGGAGCACAGATACGCAGTATTTT.

The table lists this clone with a few counts. The CDR3 spells CASSEAGGNQPQHF. The CDR3 coding sequence is TGTGCCAGCAGTGAAGCCGGGGGCAATCAGCCCCAGCATTTT. The V call is TRBV6-1, the J call TRBJ1-5; D remains unclear. Between the trimmed V and J ends, which lost 0 bases and 2 bases, there was a span of 5 bases. Germline CDR1 and CDR2: MNHNS and SASEGT. The CDR3 loop spans 14 amino acids.

The chain combines TRBV29-1 with TRBJ2-5, with D uncertain. CDR1 and CDR2 (germline): SQVTM, ANQGSEA. The CDR3 sequence is 12 residues long. The ends were cut back, 5 bases at V and 0 bases at J, with 7 bases in the middle. The CDR3 coding sequence is TGCAGCGTTAAGCCTCACCAAGAGACCCAGTACTTC. It translates to CSVKPHQETQYF.

This clone was observed a handful of times. The chain employs TRBV7-9 and TRBJ2-1; D may be TRBD2 (7 bases). This CDR3 is 13 amino acids long. The V end lost 5 bases, the J end lost 8 bases, and 13 bases lay between the germline ends. Germline-derived CDR1 and CDR2 are SEHNR and FQNEAQ (reference sequence). The CDR3 region is CASSGGALDEQFF. The DNA for the CDR3 is TGTGCCAGCAGCGGGGGGGCGCTTGATGAGCAGTTCTTC.

This clone came up a few times. The chain employs TRBV25-1 and TRBJ1-1, with a possible D match to TRBD1 (5 bases). V was cut by 1 base and J by 5 bases, with 11 bases left in between. Germline V gives CDR1 MGHDK, CDR2 SYGVNS. The CDR3 contains 14 residues. The CDR3 loop is CASSEWGRETEAFF. The CDR3 DNA reads TGTGCCAGCAGTGAATGGGGCAGGGAAACTGAAGCTTTCTTT.

The chain combines TRBV5-1 with TRBJ1-4; the D gene is possibly TRBD1 (5 bases). Germline CDR1 SGHRS, CDR2 YFSETQ. The CDR3 has 15 amino acids. Trimming took off 0 bases at V and 5 bases at J, with 11 bases between the two ends. The CDR3 region is CASSLVGDENEKLFF. The CDR3 region has the DNA TGCGCCAGCAGCTTGGTCGGGGACGAAAATGAAAAACTGTTTTTT.

This clone has a handful of counts. CDR3 in amino acids: CASTPGLPPQNIQYF. In nucleotides, the CDR3 is TGTGCCAGCACCCCGGGACTCCCACCCCAAAACATTCAGTACTTC. The J gene is TRBJ2-4, the V gene TRBV11-2; tentative D call: TRBD2 (6 bases). This CDR3 has 15 residues. V was clipped by 7 bases and J by 5 bases, with 18 bases between them. Germline-derived CDR1 and CDR2 are SGHAT and FQNNGV.

A few counts support this clone. The genes are TRBV7-2 and TRBJ2-5, with D perhaps matching TRBD1 (6 bases). The CDR3 loop spans 14 amino acids. CDR1 is SGHTA and CDR2 is FQGNSA in the germline V gene. V dropped 3 bases and J dropped 1 base, with 9 bases sitting between them. CDR3 sequence reads: CASSFQGTQETQYF. Written as DNA, the CDR3 is TGTGCCAGCAGCTTCCAGGGGACCCAAGAGACCCAGTACTTC.

This chain joins TRBV10-3 and TRBJ2-7, with TRBD1 identical over 10 bases. Germline trimming cut 9 bases from V and 0 bases from J; bases unmatched to any gene: 5. This CDR3 has 14 residues. Germline V gene data show CDR1 as ENHRY and CDR2 as SYGVKD. CDR3 in DNA: TGTGCCATGAAGGGGACAGGGGACTCCTACGAGCAGTACTTC. This translates into CAMKGTGDSYEQYF.